Listed here are 3 T cell receptor beta chains from one sample, sequenced in a study of CD8 T cells in ankylosing spondylitis. Whole-study findings and limits: A motif in TCR beta, a set of about eight highly homologous variants, appeared characteristic of ankylosing spondylitis blood.

No antigen has been identified for these receptors. TCRdb itself ran the 5' RACE reads through MiXCR, one entry per CDR3 protein. The profile shows hundreds of thousands of distinct CDR3 sequences, over 9.5% of them singletons. The sequenced sample consisted of blood, either unsorted or a sorted T cell fraction (not recorded which). These TCRs come from a male donor with ankylosing spondylitis.

This clonotype was picked up many times. The V and J genes are TRBV5-1 and TRBJ2-2, with 9 bases matching TRBD1. In germline, CDR1 is SGHRS, CDR2 YFSETQ. The CDR3 loop spans 16 amino acids. V was pared by 4 bases and J by 6 bases, with 10 bases of the junction left unmatched. CDR3 residues: CASSLTSDRGAGELFF. The CDR3 region has the DNA TGCGCCAGCAGCCTCACTTCGGACAGGGGTGCCGGGGAGCTGTTTTTT.

The chain has TRBV5-1 and TRBJ2-2, with TRBD2 matching over 9 bases. Trimming removed 4 bases from V and 0 bases from J; junction bases left unmatched: 7. The CDR3 is made up of 17 amino acids. Looked up from germline, CDR1 is SGHRS and CDR2 is YFSETQ. This CDR3 reads CASSPHVAGANTGELFF. The CDR3 coding sequence is TGCGCCAGCAGCCCCCACGTAGCGGGAGCGAACACCGGGGAGCTGTTTTTT.

J is TRBJ1-1 and V is TRBV3-1, with a tentative D call TRBD1 (5 bases). The germline gives CDR1 LGHDT, CDR2 YNNKEL (reference sequence). The CDR3 loop spans 12 amino acids. V was shortened by 0 bases and J by 11 bases, with 10 bases between the two germline ends. The DNA for the CDR3 is TGTGCCAGCAGCCAAGACCGAGGGGAGGCTTTCTTT. Translating gives CASSQDRGEAFF.